The next 20 T cell receptor beta chains were all read from a single sample in a study of T cells in Graves' hyperthyroidism and ophthalmopathy. TCR beta CDR3 regions were amplified from RNA transcripts. HTBI primers drove first-round RT-PCR of the TCR CDR3. TCRdb called the multiplex PCR reads again in MiXCR, with one record for every CDR3 protein. Of approximately 610,000 distinct CDR3 sequences in the sample, roughly 17% were seen once. The specimen was blood. The receptors stem from a woman younger than 35 with Graves' hyperthyroidism.

Turning to this clonotype: A junction boundary mismatches the germline segment, possibly from a read error. The genes are TRBV11-2 and TRBJ2-1, with a weak D call TRBD1 (6 bases). This CDR3 is 17 amino acids long. Germline V lookup: CDR1 SGHAT, CDR2 FQNNGV. The CDR3 DNA is TGTGCCGGCAGCCCCAGCACAGGGAGACCTCCCTACAATGAGCAGTTCTTC. The encoded protein is CAGSPSTGRPPYNEQFF.

This clonotype appeared a few times. A much larger clone differs by one base, so this may be a read error. The chain joins TRBV11-2 to TRBJ2-7; a possible D gene is TRBD1 (5 bases). V was clipped by 1 base and J by 3 bases, with 7 bases between them. There are 13 residues in the CDR3. Germline values: CDR1 SGHAT, CDR2 FQNNGV. CDR3 protein: CASSLARDYEQYF. CDR3 DNA sequence: TGTGCCAGCAGCTTAGCCAGGGACTACGAGCAGTACTTC.

This clonotype was found many times. V usage is TRBV7-2 and J usage is TRBJ1-2, with TRBD1 matching over 8 bases. The CDR3 covers 16 residues. Unmatched junction bases numbered 10, after V lost 3 bases and J lost 4 bases. Germline loops: CDR1 SGHTA, CDR2 FQGNSA. The CDR3 protein is CASSFLTGGTGYGYTF. The CDR3, as DNA: TGTGCCAGCAGCTTCCTCACAGGGGGGACTGGCTATGGCTACACCTTC.

This clonotype has only a few counts. The rearrangement joins TRBV25-1 to TRBJ2-1; 9 bases match TRBD2. V lost 1 base to trimming and J lost 5 bases; unmatched junction nucleotides: 6. Germline V gene data show CDR1 as MGHDK and CDR2 as SYGVNS. The CDR3 runs to 16 residues. CDR3 region: CASSELGGRGHNEQFF. For the CDR3, the DNA is TGTGCCAGCAGTGAATTGGGCGGGAGGGGCCACAATGAGCAGTTCTTC. Drawing the rest from reference TRBV25-1 and TRBJ2-1, the complete variable domain is EADIYQTPRYLVIGTGKKITLECSQTMGHDKMYWYQQDPGMELHLIHYSYGVNSTEKGDLSSESTVSRIRTEHFPLTLESARPSHTSQYLCASSELGGRGHNEQFFGPGTRLTVL.

This clonotype was counted once. This sequence joins TRBV4-1 and TRBJ1-3; weak D call: TRBD1 (6 bases). The CDR3 extends over 16 amino acids. Germline V gene lookup returns CDR1 MGHRA and CDR2 YSYEKL. The V end lost 4 bases, the J end lost 4 bases, and 17 bases lay between the germline ends. The CDR3 region has the DNA TGCGCCAGCAGCCCGGCCGCCCGGGGGCGAGGAAACACCATATATTTT. Its translation is CASSPAARGRGNTIYF.

In this sample, this clonotype turned up a few times. This chain joins TRBV10-2 and TRBJ2-1; D is unresolved. The germline CDR1 and CDR2 sequences are WSHSY and SAAADI. Trimming removed 8 bases at V and 6 bases at J, with 11 bases between. This CDR3 is built from 12 residues. CDR3 sequence: CASGWSRNEQFF. The CDR3 DNA follows: TGCGCCAGCGGGTGGAGTCGCAATGAGCAGTTCTTC.

This clonotype was counted once. The genes are TRBV7-3 and TRBJ1-6; D remains ambiguous. Germline V gene sequence: CDR1 SGHTA, CDR2 FQGTGA. V gave up 1 base and J gave up 6 bases, with 10 bases separating them. The CDR3 is 15 residues long. The CDR3 sequence is CASSLNGIPNSPLHF. The DNA for the CDR3 is TGTGCCAGCAGCTTAAACGGCATCCCTAATTCACCCCTCCACTTT.

This clonotype came up many times. The chain couples TRBV5-1 to TRBJ2-7; the D call may be TRBD1 or TRBD2 (5 bases each). The germline gives CDR1 SGHRS, CDR2 YFSETQ. V was clipped by 0 bases and J by 6 bases, with 7 bases between them. The CDR3 runs 12 residues. CDR3 sequence (DNA): TGCGCCAGCAGCTTGGAGGGACCCGAGCAGTACTTC. Translated, it gives CASSLEGPEQYF.

Details on this clonotype: The CDR3 does not end in the conserved phenylalanine or tryptophan, so this is likely a read error. The rearrangement links TRBV7-2 to TRBJ1-5, with D tentatively TRBD1 (6 bases). Germline-derived CDR1 and CDR2 are SGHTA and FQGNSA. The ends were cut back, 5 bases at V and 4 bases at J, with 12 bases in the middle. This CDR3 contains 14 residues. The CDR3 loop is CASSHGTRNQPQHL. The CDR3 region has the DNA TGTGCCAGCAGCCACGGGACAAGGAATCAGCCCCAGCATCTT.

A few counts support this clonotype. CDR3 nucleotides: TGTGCCAGCAGCCCAGAAGCAAAGACTAGCGGGAGCGCAAACATTCAGTACTTC. This sequence encodes CASSPEAKTSGSANIQYF. The V and J genes are TRBV13 and TRBJ2-4, with TRBD2 matching over 12 bases. The CDR3 totals 18 residues. The germline gives CDR1 PRHDT, CDR2 FYEKMQ (reference sequence). V shed 5 bases and J 6 bases; nucleotides not matched to a gene: 14.

This clonotype has more than one count but fewer than ten. V usage is TRBV29-1 and J usage is TRBJ2-5, with 7 bases that match TRBD1. The ends lost 5 bases at V and 2 bases at J; junction bases unmatched: 5. There are 13 residues in the CDR3. Germline V gives CDR1 SQVTM, CDR2 ANQGSEA. Written as DNA, the CDR3 is TGCAGCGTTCGCAGGGGGTGGCAAGAGACCCAGTACTTC. Its protein is CSVRRGWQETQYF.

This clonotype showed up just a few times. This sequence joins TRBV9 and TRBJ2-1; 12 bases align to TRBD2. Looked up from germline, CDR1 is SGDLS and CDR2 is YYNGEE. J gave up 9 bases and V 0 bases, and 4 bases lay outside the gene matches. The CDR3 covers 15 residues. The CDR3 bases are TGTGCCAGCAGCGTAGGTCTAGCGGGGGGGCGTGAGCAGTTCTTC. The encoded protein is CASSVGLAGGREQFF.

This clonotype appeared a few times. This chain connects TRBV10-2 to TRBJ2-5; D perhaps matches TRBD2 (5 bases). The CDR3 sequence is 13 residues long. Trimming took 4 bases from V and 4 from J, leaving 10 bases between them. Germline values: CDR1 WSHSY, CDR2 SAAADI. The CDR3: CASSGSGLETQYF. In nucleotides, the CDR3 is TGCGCCAGCAGTGGGTCGGGGTTAGAGACCCAGTACTTC.

J is TRBJ2-1 and V is TRBV6-1; TRBD1 aligns across 11 bases. V lost 10 bases to trimming and J lost 9 bases; unmatched junction nucleotides: 11. The CDR3 is made up of 14 amino acids. The germline V gene has CDR1 MNHNS and CDR2 SASEGT. The chain's CDR3 is CATTGTGGRREQFF. As DNA, the CDR3 is TGTGCCACAACCGGGACAGGGGGTAGGCGTGAGCAGTTCTTC.

Many counts were recorded for this clonotype. The chain combines TRBV7-8 with TRBJ1-2; D is undetermined. V gave up 1 base and J gave up 3 bases, with 12 bases separating them. The CDR3 covers 15 residues. The germline V gene has CDR1 SGHVS and CDR2 FQNEAQ. The CDR3 region is CASSLDGFGDYGYTF. The DNA for the CDR3 is TGTGCCAGCAGCTTAGACGGTTTTGGGGACTATGGCTACACCTTC.

This clonotype has just a few counts. The rearrangement uses TRBV7-2 and TRBJ2-3, with a tentative D call TRBD1 (6 bases). Germline lookup yields CDR1 SGHTA and CDR2 FQGNSA. This CDR3 contains 15 residues. V was trimmed by 1 base and J by 3 bases, leaving 11 bases between them. The CDR3 coding sequence is TGTGCCAGCAGCTTAGGGGGGCGCAGGACAGATACGCAGTATTTT. It codes for CASSLGGRRTDTQYF.

As for this clonotype: A much larger clonotype is one base distant, so this may be a read error. The chain recombines TRBV6-5 with TRBJ1-5; perhaps TRBD1 as D (5 bases). This CDR3 is 16 amino acids long. Germline V lookup: CDR1 MNHEY, CDR2 SVGAGI. The CDR3 DNA reads TGTGCCGGCAGTTTCAGACAGACATATAGCAATCAGCCCCAGCATTTT. Its translation is CAGSFRQTYSNQPQHF.

This clonotype has at least ten counts. This chain joins TRBV20-1 and TRBJ1-1; D ambiguous. In germline, CDR1 is DFQATT, CDR2 SNEGSKA (reference sequence). The V and J ends lost 3 bases and 2 bases respectively, with 7 bases between them. The CDR3 extends over 12 amino acids. This chain's CDR3 is CSARTKNTEAFF. DNA for the CDR3: TGCAGTGCTAGGACAAAAAACACTGAAGCTTTCTTT.

The rearrangement links TRBV4-1 to TRBJ1-2; D remains unclear. Germline assignment: CDR1 MGHRA and CDR2 YSYEKL. V dropped 0 bases and J dropped 2 bases, with 10 bases sitting between them. The CDR3 spans 15 residues. The chain's CDR3 is CASSQEYTVNYGYTF. CDR3 nucleotide sequence: TGCGCCAGCAGCCAAGAATACACGGTCAACTATGGCTACACCTTC.

This chain joins TRBV4-1 and TRBJ1-5; D uncertain. This CDR3 spans 15 amino acids. Germline CDR1 is MGHRA and CDR2 is YSYEKL. Trimming left V 0 bases short and J 0 bases short, with 6 bases between. CDR3 sequence (DNA): TGCGCCAGCAGCCAAGATTTCAATAGCAATCAGCCCCAGCATTTT. It yields the protein CASSQDFNSNQPQHF.